These T cell receptor beta chains were read from a single sample in a study of PD-1 blockade in classical Hodgkin lymphoma. The repertoire was sequenced with immunoSEQ multiplex PCR; TCRdb's copy has only in-frame clones and lacks some. The table lists around 90,000 clones, over 75% of them singletons. The starting material was peripheral blood mononuclear cells (PBMCs), obtained before the fourth cycle of nivolumab. The receptors originated from a human donor with classical Hodgkin lymphoma. Both conserved end residues are part of each CDR3. D genes are given only for firm matches. Some rows have no size entry. The others give once, few or many, or a class for an expanded clone.

cdr3_nt cdr3_aa d_call j_call clone_size v_call
TGCGCCAGCAGCTTGGCCGAACTAAGGGGAACGTCTGAAAAACTGTTTTTT CASSLAELRGTSEKLFF . TRBJ1-4 . TRBV5-1
TGTGCCAGCTCAATCCAAGCCTGGATGAACACTGAAGCTTTCTTT CASSIQAWMNTEAFF . TRBJ1-1 . TRBV18
TGTGCCAGCAGCTTTACAGGGGATTACGGACGTGAAGCTTTCTTT CASSFTGDYGREAFF TRBD1 TRBJ1-1 . TRBV7-9
TGTGCCAGCAGCGTAGTCCCCGAGGGAGGGGAGCTGTTTTTT CASSVVPEGGELFF . TRBJ2-2 once TRBV9
TGTGCCAGCAGCGAAAGCTCCTACGAGCAGTACTTC CASSESSYEQYF . TRBJ2-7 . TRBV9
TGTGCCAGTAGTGTGGAGCGGGGCGGATCCTACGAGCAGTACTTC CASSVERGGSYEQYF TRBD2 TRBJ2-7 . TRBV19
TGTGCTAGTGGTTTGGTACAGTTGGAAACAGGGGAAAAAAGATCTGGGGCCAACGTCCTGACTTTC CASGLVQLETGEKRSGANVLTF TRBD1 TRBJ2-6 . TRBV12-5
TGTGCCAGCAGCCAAGAATTGGGACAGGGGAATCAGCCCCAGCATTTT CASSQELGQGNQPQHF TRBD1 TRBJ1-5 . TRBV4-2
TGTGCCAGCAGCCCTGGACTAGCGGGAGGCAGGGAGCAGTTCTTC CASSPGLAGGREQFF TRBD2 TRBJ2-1 . TRBV28
TGTGCCAGCTCAGCCGGGACAGGGAGCTCCTATAATTCACCCCTCCACTTT CASSAGTGSSYNSPLHF TRBD1 TRBJ1-6 . TRBV18
TGCGCCAGCAAGGCAGGACAGTACACCGGGGAGCTGTTTTTT CASKAGQYTGELFF . TRBJ2-2 . TRBV5-1
TGTGCCATCAGTGGCGAGGGGGCGAGGGATGGCTACACCTTC CAISGEGARDGYTF TRBD1 TRBJ1-2 . TRBV10-3
TGTGCCAGTAGTAGGTCCGCGGATACGCAGTATTTT CASSRSADTQYF . TRBJ2-3 . TRBV19
TGTGCCAGCAGCTTAGCCAACAGGGGGCGCACCGGGGAGCTGTTTTTT CASSLANRGRTGELFF TRBD1 TRBJ2-2 . TRBV11-2
TGTGCCTGGAGTCTTTGGACTAGCGGGAGCTCAGATACGCAGTATTTT CAWSLWTSGSSDTQYF TRBD2 TRBJ2-3 . TRBV30
TGTGCCAGCAGCTTAGTCCCCTGGGGCACAGATACGCAGTATTTT CASSLVPWGTDTQYF . TRBJ2-3 . TRBV7-2
TGTGCCAGCAGCCCCACCCTAGCGGGGGGGATAGAGACCCAGTACTTC CASSPTLAGGIETQYF TRBD2 TRBJ2-5 . TRBV7-3
TGTGCCATCAGAGACAGTGGGGGGACTAATGAAAAACTGTTTTTT CAIRDSGGTNEKLFF . TRBJ1-4 . TRBV10-3
TGTGCCAGCAGTTCAGGCGGTAATAGCAATCAGCCCCAGCATTTT CASSSGGNSNQPQHF . TRBJ1-5 . TRBV6-6
TGTGCCAGCAGCTTTGAGGGGGAAGAGACCCAGTACTTC CASSFEGEETQYF . TRBJ2-5 . TRBV5-5
TGCGCCAGCAGCTCGGGCGAAACTTATTTGGGAACCCAAGAGACCCAGTACTTC CASSSGETYLGTQETQYF . TRBJ2-5 . TRBV5-1
TGTGCCAGTAGTATGGGCCTCGGGGCAGAGGAAAAACTGTTTTTT CASSMGLGAEEKLFF . TRBJ1-4 . TRBV19
TGTGCCAGCAGCCAAAACGGTCCAGATACGCAGTATTTT CASSQNGPDTQYF . TRBJ2-3 . TRBV7-3
TGCGCCAGCAGGGAGGGGTACACCGGGGAGCTGTTTTTT CASREGYTGELFF TRBD2 TRBJ2-2 . TRBV6-5
TGTGCCAGCAGTGAGGGCAGGGGAAAACTTCTGGCTGGGCAGCCCCAGCATTTT CASSEGRGKLLAGQPQHF . TRBJ1-5 . TRBV6-4
TGCGCCAGCAGCTTAATTAACAGGGCGAACACTGAAGCTTTCTTT CASSLINRANTEAFF . TRBJ1-1 . TRBV5-1
TGTGCCAGCAGTGAAGGAGGCGGGATTAGCTCCTACGAGCAGTACTTC CASSEGGGISSYEQYF . TRBJ2-7 . TRBV2
TGTGCCAGCAGCTCACAAGGAATTCAGTACTTC CASSSQGIQYF . TRBJ2-4 . TRBV7-9
TGTGCCTGGAGTCAGGGGGTCCCTAGCGAGCAGTACTTC CAWSQGVPSEQYF TRBD1 TRBJ2-7 . TRBV30
TGCGCCAGCAGCCAAGGGAATACGGGGGGTGCAACCGGGGAGCTGTTTTTT CASSQGNTGGATGELFF TRBD2 TRBJ2-2 . TRBV4-1
TGTGCCACCAGCAGAGAGGGGCCCTACGAGCAGTACTTC CATSREGPYEQYF . TRBJ2-7 . TRBV15
TGTGCCAGTAGTAACGCCCACTCTGGAAACACCATATATTTT CASSNAHSGNTIYF . TRBJ1-3 . TRBV19
TGTGCCAGCAGTACAGAAGAGACCCAGTACTTC CASSTEETQYF . TRBJ2-5 . TRBV2
TGCGCCAGCAGCTTGGACCCGGGGGGCGCCGGAGGGGAGACCCAGTACTTC CASSLDPGGAGGETQYF . TRBJ2-5 . TRBV5-1
TGTGCCAGCAGCTTCGACAGGGGAGGCGATGAGCAGTTCTTC CASSFDRGGDEQFF TRBD1 TRBJ2-1 . TRBV7-9
TGTGCCAGCAGCTCCAAGGGACTAGCGGGAGGTGGAGATACGCAGTATTTT CASSSKGLAGGGDTQYF TRBD2 TRBJ2-3 . TRBV11-3